Described below is a single T cell receptor (beta chain) sequence and its context. The antigen is undetermined. The CDR3 covers 15 residues. With V trimmed by 5 bases and J by 6 bases, 7 bases remained unmatched. Germline values: CDR1 LNHNV, CDR2 YYDKDF (reference sequence). This record belongs to a study of graft-versus-host responses after intestinal transplantation. In the study overall: Among the recipients, all got anti-thymocyte globulin induction and then tacrolimus and steroids for around 3 years. Study-wide points: There was an association between peak levels of circulating GvH clones and early post-transplant HvG declines.

The protocol was immunoSEQ multiplex PCR, while the TCRdb copy is restricted to in-frame clones and leaves out a portion. Among around 93,000 clones, under 95% were seen once, and the ten largest hold roughly 5.6%. The rearrangement links TRBV15 to TRBJ2-1, with 10 bases aligning to TRBD1. The sequences come from unstimulated CD8+ T cells sorted from spleen or lymph node cells, collected before intestinal transplant. This sequence originates from a human donor who received an intestinal transplant. The CDR3 region is CATSEWTGGPNEQFF. The CDR3 region has the DNA TGTGCCACCAGCGAGTGGACAGGGGGTCCCAATGAGCAGTTCTTC.